This T cell receptor beta chain was recovered during a study of beta chain features in type 1 diabetes. Overall study results and limits: Moderately but significantly shorter TCRB CDR3s were found in Type 1 diabetes patients in all four CD4+ subsets.

Sorted populations were all over 95% pure. V was cut by 2 bases and J by 6 bases, with 3 bases left in between. The germline CDR1 and CDR2 sequences are MDHEN and SYDVKM. The CDR3 has 11 residues. Expressed TCRB transcripts got sequenced, as all isolated RNA was reverse transcribed. Clones were read by immunoSEQ multiplex PCR, and TCRdb kept only the in-frame ones, dropping some. The sample lists 600,000 or so clones; around 12% were seen once. As for this clone: Its antigen is unidentified. Other DNA sequences in this specimen translate into the identical CDR3.

Material for sequencing was naive CD4+ T cells from blood. This sequence joins TRBV28 and TRBJ2-3; no definite D call. This receptor was obtained from a man aged 30-40 years with type 1 diabetes. CDR3 loop: CASSLGDTQYF. The CDR3 bases are TGTGCCAGCAGTTTAGGGGATACGCAGTATTTT.